This T cell receptor (beta chain) stems from a study of CD8+CD57+ T cells in acquired aplastic anemia. Overall study context: The study obtained an average of approximately 3 ug of DNA from sorted CD4+ and CD8+ cells. The study, taken as a whole, reports: There were some 27 CD8+ CDR3 sequences that occurred in both patients and controls. With respect to CD8+ Simpson's diversity, patients and controls did not differ significantly.

About this clonotype: Its specificity is unknown.

With 5 bases clipped from V and 7 bases from J, the junction kept 11 bases outside the gene matches. Germline loops: CDR1 LNHDA, CDR2 SQIVND (reference sequence). This CDR3 comprises 15 residues. Genomic DNA constituted the template upon which TCR beta VDJ and CDR3 profiling was performed. Via MiXCR, TCRdb re-called the reads, giving one row per CDR3 protein. The sample contains about 160,000 distinct CDR3 sequences, more than 45% of which appear only once. Individuals selected for sequencing had exhibited CD8+CD57+ cell expansion on flow cytometry. Patient blood was sampled before any therapy had been received.

The receptor comes from a human donor with aplastic anemia. The chain is built from TRBV19 and TRBJ1-5, with 7 bases fitting TRBD1. Specimen: sorted CD4+, CD8+, or CD8+CD57+ T cells (not recorded which) from PBMCs. The CDR3 spells CASSVTGWARQPQHF. CDR3 DNA sequence: TGTGCCAGTAGTGTGACAGGGTGGGCGCGGCAGCCCCAGCATTTT.